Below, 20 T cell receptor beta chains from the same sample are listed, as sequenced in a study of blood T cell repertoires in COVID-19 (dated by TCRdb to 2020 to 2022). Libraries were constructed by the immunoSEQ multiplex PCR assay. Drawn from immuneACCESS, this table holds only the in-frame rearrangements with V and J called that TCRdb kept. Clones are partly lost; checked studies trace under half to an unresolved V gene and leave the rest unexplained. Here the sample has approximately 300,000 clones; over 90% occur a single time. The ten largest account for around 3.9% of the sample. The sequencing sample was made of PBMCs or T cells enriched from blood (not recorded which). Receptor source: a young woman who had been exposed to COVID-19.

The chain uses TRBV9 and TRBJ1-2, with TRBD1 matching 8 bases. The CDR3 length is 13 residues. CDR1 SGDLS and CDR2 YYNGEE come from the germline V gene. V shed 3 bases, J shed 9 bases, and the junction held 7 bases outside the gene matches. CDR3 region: CASSAEDRARYTF. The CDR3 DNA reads TGTGCCAGCAGCGCCGAGGACAGGGCACGCTACACCTTC.

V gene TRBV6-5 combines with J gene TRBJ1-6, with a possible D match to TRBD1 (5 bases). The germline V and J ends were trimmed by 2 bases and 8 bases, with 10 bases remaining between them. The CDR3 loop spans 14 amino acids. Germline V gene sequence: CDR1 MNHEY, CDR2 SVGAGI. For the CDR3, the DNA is TGTGCCAGCAGTTACATGGGGGGGGATTCACCCCTCCACTTT. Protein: CASSYMGGDSPLHF.

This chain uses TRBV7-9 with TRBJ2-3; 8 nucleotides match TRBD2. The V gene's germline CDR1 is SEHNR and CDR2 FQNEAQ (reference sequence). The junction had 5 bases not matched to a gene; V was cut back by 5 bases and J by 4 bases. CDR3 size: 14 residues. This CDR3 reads CASSLGGEADTQYF. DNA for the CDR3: TGTGCCAGCAGCCTCGGGGGGGAGGCAGATACGCAGTATTTT.

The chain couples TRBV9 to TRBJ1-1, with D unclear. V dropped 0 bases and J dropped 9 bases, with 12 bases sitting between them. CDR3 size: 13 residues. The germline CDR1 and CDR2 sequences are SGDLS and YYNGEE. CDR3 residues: CASSVELGPQAFF. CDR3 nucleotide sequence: TGTGCCAGCAGCGTAGAACTAGGACCTCAAGCTTTCTTT.

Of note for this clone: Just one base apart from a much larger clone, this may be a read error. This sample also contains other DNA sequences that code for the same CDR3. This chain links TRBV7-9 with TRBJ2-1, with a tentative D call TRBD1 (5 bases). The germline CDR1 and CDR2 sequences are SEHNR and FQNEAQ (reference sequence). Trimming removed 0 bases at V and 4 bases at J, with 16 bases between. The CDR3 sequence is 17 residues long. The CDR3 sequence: CASSLALRTLSYNEQFF. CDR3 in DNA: TGTGCCAGCAGCTTAGCGCTCAGGACACTCTCTTACAATGAGCAGTTCTTC.

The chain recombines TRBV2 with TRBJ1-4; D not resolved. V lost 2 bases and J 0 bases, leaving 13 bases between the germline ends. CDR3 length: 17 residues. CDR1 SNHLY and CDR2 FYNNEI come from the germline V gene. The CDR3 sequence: CASSEPERVATNEKLFF. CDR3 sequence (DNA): TGTGCCAGCAGTGAACCGGAGAGGGTAGCAACTAATGAAAAACTGTTTTTT. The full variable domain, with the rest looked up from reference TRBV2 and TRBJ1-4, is EPEVTQTPSHQVTQMGQEVILRCVPISNHLYFYWYRQILGQKVEFLVSFYNNEISEKSEIFDDQFSVERPDGSNFTLKIRSTKLEDSAMYFCASSEPERVATNEKLFFGSGTQLSVL.

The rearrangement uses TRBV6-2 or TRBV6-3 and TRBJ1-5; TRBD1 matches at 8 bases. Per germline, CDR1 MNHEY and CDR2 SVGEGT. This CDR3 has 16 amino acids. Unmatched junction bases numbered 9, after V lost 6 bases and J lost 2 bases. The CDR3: CASSPWQGAGNQPQHF. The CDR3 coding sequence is TGTGCCAGCAGCCCGTGGCAGGGGGCCGGCAATCAGCCCCAGCATTTT.

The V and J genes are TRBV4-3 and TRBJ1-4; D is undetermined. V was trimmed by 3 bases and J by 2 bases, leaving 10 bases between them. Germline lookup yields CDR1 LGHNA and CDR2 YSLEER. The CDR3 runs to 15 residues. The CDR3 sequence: CASSQVPRTNEKLFF. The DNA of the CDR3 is TGCGCCAGCAGCCAGGTTCCTAGGACTAATGAAAAACTGTTTTTT.

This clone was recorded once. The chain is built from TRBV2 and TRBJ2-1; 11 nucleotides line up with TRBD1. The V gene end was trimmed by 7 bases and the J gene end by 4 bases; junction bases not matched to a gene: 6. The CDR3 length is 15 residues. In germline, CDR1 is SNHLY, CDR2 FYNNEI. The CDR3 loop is CASTWDRGGYNEQFF. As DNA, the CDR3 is TGTGCCAGCACCTGGGACAGGGGGGGTTACAATGAGCAGTTCTTC.

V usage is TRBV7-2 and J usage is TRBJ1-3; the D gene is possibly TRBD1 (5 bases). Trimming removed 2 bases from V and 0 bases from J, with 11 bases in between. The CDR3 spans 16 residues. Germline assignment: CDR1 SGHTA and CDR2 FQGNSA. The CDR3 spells CASSLRSTDSGNTIYF. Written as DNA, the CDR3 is TGTGCCAGCAGCTTACGGTCGACAGACTCTGGAAACACCATATATTTT.

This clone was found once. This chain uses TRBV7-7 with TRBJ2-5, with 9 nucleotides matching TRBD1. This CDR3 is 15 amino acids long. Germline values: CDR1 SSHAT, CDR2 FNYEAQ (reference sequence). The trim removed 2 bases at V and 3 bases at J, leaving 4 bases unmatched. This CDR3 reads CASSLIGQGKETQYF. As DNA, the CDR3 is TGTGCCAGCAGCTTAATTGGACAGGGGAAAGAGACCCAGTACTTC.

The CDR3 loop reads CAISGSSGGPSYNEQFF. The CDR3 DNA sequence: TGTGCCATCAGTGGGAGTAGCGGGGGGCCCTCCTACAATGAGCAGTTCTTC. This chain connects TRBV10-3 to TRBJ2-1; 10 nucleotides align to TRBD2. The V gene's germline CDR1 is ENHRY and CDR2 SYGVKD. With V trimmed by 4 bases and J by 0 bases, 6 bases remained unmatched. This CDR3 region has 17 residues.

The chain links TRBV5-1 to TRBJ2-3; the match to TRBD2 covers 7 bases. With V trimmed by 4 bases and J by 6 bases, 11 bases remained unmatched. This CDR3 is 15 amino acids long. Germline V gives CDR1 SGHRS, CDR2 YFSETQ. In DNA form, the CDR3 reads TGCGCCAGCAGCGGAGAGGGGAGGGTCATTGATACGCAGTATTTT. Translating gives CASSGEGRVIDTQYF.

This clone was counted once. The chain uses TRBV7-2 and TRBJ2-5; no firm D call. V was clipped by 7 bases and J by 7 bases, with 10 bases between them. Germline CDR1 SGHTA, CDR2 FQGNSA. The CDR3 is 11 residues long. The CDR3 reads CASTSGGTQYF. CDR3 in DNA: TGTGCCAGCACCTCGGGTGGGACCCAGTACTTC.

The CDR3 sequence: CASSLIAGGEQYF. For the CDR3, the DNA is TGTGCCAGCAGCTTAATCGCGGGGGGCGAGCAGTACTTC. The V and J genes are TRBV7-2 and TRBJ2-7, with 8 nucleotides matching TRBD2. Germline V CDR1 and CDR2: SGHTA, FQGNSA. V lost 2 bases to trimming and J lost 6 bases; unmatched junction nucleotides: 3. The CDR3 sequence is 13 residues long.

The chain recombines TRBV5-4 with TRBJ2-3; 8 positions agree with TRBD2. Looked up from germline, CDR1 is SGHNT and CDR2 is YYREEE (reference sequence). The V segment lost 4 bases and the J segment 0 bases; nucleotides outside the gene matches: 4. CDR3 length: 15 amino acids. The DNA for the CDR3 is TGTGCCAGCAGCCCGGGGGGGTCTAGCACAGATACGCAGTATTTT. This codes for CASSPGGSSTDTQYF. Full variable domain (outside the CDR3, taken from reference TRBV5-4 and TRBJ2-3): ETGVTQSPTHLIKTRGQQVTLRCSSQSGHNTVSWYQQALGQGPQFIFQYYREEENGRGNFPPRFSGLQFPNYSSELNVNALELDDSALYLCASSPGGSSTDTQYFGPGTRLTVL.

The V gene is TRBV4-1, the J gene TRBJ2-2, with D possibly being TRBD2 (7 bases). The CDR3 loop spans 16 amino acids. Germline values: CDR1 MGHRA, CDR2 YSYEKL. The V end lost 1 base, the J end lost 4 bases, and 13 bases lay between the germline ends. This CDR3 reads CASSQVRGATTGELFF. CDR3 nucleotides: TGCGCCAGCAGCCAAGTTCGGGGGGCAACCACCGGGGAGCTGTTTTTT.

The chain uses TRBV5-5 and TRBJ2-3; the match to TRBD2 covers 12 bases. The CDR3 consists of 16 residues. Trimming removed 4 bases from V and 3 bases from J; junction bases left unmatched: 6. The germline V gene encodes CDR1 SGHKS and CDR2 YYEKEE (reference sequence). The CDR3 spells CASSPRGLAGTDTQYF. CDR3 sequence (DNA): TGTGCCAGCAGCCCCCGAGGACTAGCGGGGACAGATACGCAGTATTTT. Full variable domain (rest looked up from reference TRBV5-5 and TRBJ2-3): DAGVTQSPTHLIKTRGQQVTLRCSPISGHKSVSWYQQVLGQGPQFIFQYYEKEERGRGNFPDRFSARQFPNYSSELNVNALLLGDSALYLCASSPRGLAGTDTQYFGPGTRLTVL.

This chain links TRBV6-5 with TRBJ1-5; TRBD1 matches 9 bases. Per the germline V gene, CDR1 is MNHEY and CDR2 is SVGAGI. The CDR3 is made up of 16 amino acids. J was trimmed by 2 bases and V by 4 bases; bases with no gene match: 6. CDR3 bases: TGTGCCAGCAGTTCCCAACAGGGGGCGCGCAATCAGCCCCAGCATTTT. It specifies CASSSQQGARNQPQHF.

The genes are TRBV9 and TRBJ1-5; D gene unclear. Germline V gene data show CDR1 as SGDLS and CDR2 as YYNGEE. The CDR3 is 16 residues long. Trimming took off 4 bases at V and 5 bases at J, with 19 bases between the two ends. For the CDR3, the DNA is TGTGCCAGCAGCCCCGGTGAGGCAGAAAATTATCAGCCCCAGCATTTT. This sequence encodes CASSPGEAENYQPQHF.